This T cell receptor (beta chain) was recovered during a study of OX40 agonist ivuxolimab in advanced cancers. Looking at the study overall: Patients were 82.7% male with ages roughly 20 to 85, mean approximately 62.

The germline V gene encodes CDR1 MNHEY and CDR2 SVGAGI. The ends were cut back, 5 bases at V and 8 bases at J, with 15 bases in the middle. This CDR3 has 13 residues. The assay was immunoSEQ multiplex PCR, and TCRdb's table has in-frame clones only and misses some. The profile shows 78,000 or so clones, around nine tenths of them singletons. Sequences were derived from CD4+ or CD8+ T cells sorted from blood, sampled in a trial of the OX40 agonist ivuxolimab. The chain is built from TRBV6-5 and TRBJ1-2; D gene uncertain. This receptor was taken from an adult with an advanced solid tumor such as melanoma, head and neck, liver or kidney cancer. This CDR3 reads CASSPTTGRGYTF. In DNA, the CDR3 is TGTGCCAGCAGTCCTACGACCGGTCGGGGCTACACCTTC.